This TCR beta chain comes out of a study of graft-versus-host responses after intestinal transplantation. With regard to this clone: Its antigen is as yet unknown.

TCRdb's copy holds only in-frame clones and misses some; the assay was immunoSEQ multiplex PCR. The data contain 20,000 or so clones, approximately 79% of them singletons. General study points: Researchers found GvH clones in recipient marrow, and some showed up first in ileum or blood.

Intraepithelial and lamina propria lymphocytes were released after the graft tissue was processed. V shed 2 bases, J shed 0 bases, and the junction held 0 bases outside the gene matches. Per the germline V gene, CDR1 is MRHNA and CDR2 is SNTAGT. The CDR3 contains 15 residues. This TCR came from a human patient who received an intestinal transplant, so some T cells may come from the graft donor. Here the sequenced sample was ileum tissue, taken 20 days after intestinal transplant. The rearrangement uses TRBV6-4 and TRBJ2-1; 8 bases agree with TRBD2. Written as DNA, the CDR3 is TGTGCCAGCAGTGACCTAGCGGGCTCCTACAATGAGCAGTTCTTC. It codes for CASSDLAGSYNEQFF.